Listed below are T cell receptor beta chains from one sample, sequenced in a study of shared clonotypes between healthy human individuals. Produced via immunoSEQ multiplex PCR; TCRdb's table is partial and in-frame only. This sample has some 320,000 clones, with 80% to 90% found just once. Sequences were obtained from memory CD8+ T cells sorted from blood. The origin of the receptors is a man aged 18 to 29 in good health. CDR3s include the opening cysteine and the closing phenylalanine or tryptophan. The order of the fields is CDR3 protein, CDR3 DNA, D gene, V gene, J gene, clone size. A D gene is named only where the DNA matches it firmly. Rows may omit the clone size; those that give it use once, few, many or a size class.

CASSPSWEGYNEQFF	TGTGCTAGCAGCCCCTCCTGGGAGGGGTACAATGAGCAGTTCTTC	TRBD2	TRBV7-7	TRBJ2-1	-
CASSEALDEANSPLHF	TGTGCCAGCAGTGAAGCGCTCGATGAGGCCAATTCACCCCTCCACTTT	-	TRBV2	TRBJ1-6	-
CASSLAGLEVEQYF	TGTGCCAGCAGCTTAGCCGGTTTAGAGGTCGAGCAGTACTTC	-	TRBV11-2	TRBJ2-7	-
CASSELGGTYSYNSPLHF	TGTGCCAGCAGTGAATTGGGAGGGACGTACTCCTATAATTCACCCCTCCACTTT	-	TRBV2	TRBJ1-6	-
CARSLGDRGNNSPLHF	TGTGCCAGAAGCTTGGGGGACAGGGGTAATAATTCACCCCTCCACTTT	TRBD1	TRBV5-3	TRBJ1-6	-
CASSLWAAGGMRTGELFF	TGTGCCAGCAGCTTGTGGGCAGCGGGAGGGATGAGGACCGGGGAGCTGTTTTTT	TRBD2	TRBV5-5	TRBJ2-2	-
CAWSVLGLAGNGELFF	TGTGCCTGGAGTGTACTGGGACTAGCGGGGAACGGGGAGCTGTTTTTT	TRBD2	TRBV30	TRBJ2-2	-
CASSLLAWGQSLKGDTQYF	TGTGCCAGCAGTTTATTAGCTTGGGGACAGTCCCTTAAAGGAGATACGCAGTATTTT	TRBD1	TRBV28	TRBJ2-3	-
CASSELGTGVLEQYF	TGTGCCAGCAGTGAACTGGGGACAGGGGTACTCGAGCAGTACTTC	TRBD1	TRBV6-1	TRBJ2-7	-
CASSGDFNEKLFF	TGTGCCAGCAGCGGGGACTTTAATGAAAAACTGTTTTTT	-	TRBV21-1	TRBJ1-4	-
CASSLDSEYGYTF	TGTGCCAGCAGCTTAGATTCGGAGTATGGCTACACCTTC	-	TRBV13	TRBJ1-2	-
CAWTPTGREQYF	TGTGCCTGGACCCCGACAGGGCGGGAGCAGTACTTC	TRBD1	TRBV30	TRBJ2-7	many
CASSPSGGVQTQYF	TGTGCCAGCAGTCCCTCGGGGGGGGTACAGACCCAGTACTTC	TRBD2	TRBV6-5	TRBJ2-5	-
CASSPGQENNEQFF	TGTGCCAGCAGCCCCGGACAGGAGAACAATGAGCAGTTCTTC	TRBD1	TRBV27	TRBJ2-1	-
CASSPPGWLPIKYEQYF	TGTGCCAGCAGCCCTCCTGGATGGCTTCCGATCAAGTACGAGCAGTACTTC	-	TRBV11-2	TRBJ2-7	-
CASSLAPGSYNEQFF	TGCGCCAGCAGCTTGGCCCCAGGCTCCTACAATGAGCAGTTCTTC	-	TRBV5-1	TRBJ2-1	-
CASTGADTQYF	TGTGCCAGTACCGGGGCGGATACGCAGTATTTT	-	TRBV19	TRBJ2-3	-
CAISESKASGDRNEQFF	TGTGCCATCAGTGAGTCTAAAGCTAGCGGGGACCGCAATGAGCAGTTCTTC	TRBD2	TRBV10-3	TRBJ2-1	-